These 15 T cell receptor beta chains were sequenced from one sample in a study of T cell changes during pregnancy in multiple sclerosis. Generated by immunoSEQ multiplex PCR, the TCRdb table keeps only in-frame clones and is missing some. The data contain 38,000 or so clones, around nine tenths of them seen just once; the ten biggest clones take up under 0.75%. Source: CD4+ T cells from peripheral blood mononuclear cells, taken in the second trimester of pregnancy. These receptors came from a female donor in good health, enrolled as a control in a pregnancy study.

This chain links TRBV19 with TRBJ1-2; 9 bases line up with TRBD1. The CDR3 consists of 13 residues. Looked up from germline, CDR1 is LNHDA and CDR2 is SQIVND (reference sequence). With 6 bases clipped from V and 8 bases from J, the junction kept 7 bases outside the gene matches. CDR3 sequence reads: CASSRDRARGYTF. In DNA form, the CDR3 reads TGTGCCAGTAGCCGGGACAGGGCTAGAGGCTACACCTTC.

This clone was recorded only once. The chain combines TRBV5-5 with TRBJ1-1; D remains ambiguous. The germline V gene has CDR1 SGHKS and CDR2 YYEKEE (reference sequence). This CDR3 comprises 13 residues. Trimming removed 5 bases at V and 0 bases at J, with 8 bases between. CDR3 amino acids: CASRRGLNTEAFF. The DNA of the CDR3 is TGTGCCAGCAGGCGCGGATTGAACACTGAAGCTTTCTTT.

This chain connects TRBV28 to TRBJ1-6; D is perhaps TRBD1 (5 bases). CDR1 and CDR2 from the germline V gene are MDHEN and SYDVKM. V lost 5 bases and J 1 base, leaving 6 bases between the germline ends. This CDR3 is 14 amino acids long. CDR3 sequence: CASSTGSYNSPLHF. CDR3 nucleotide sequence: TGTGCCAGCAGTACAGGATCCTATAATTCACCCCTCCACTTT.

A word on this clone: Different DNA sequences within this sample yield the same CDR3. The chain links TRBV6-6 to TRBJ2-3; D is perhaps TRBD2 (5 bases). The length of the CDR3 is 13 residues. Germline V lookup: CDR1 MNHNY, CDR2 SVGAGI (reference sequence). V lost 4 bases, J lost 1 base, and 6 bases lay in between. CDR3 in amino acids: CASSWTGTDTQYF. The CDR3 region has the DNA TGTGCCAGCAGTTGGACTGGCACAGATACGCAGTATTTT.

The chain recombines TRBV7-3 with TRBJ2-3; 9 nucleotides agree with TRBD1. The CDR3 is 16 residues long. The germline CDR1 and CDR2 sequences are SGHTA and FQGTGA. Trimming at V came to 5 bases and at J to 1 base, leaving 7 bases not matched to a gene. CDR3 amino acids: CASSTGQGRGTDTQYF. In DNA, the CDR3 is TGTGCCAGCAGCACTGGACAGGGGCGTGGCACAGATACGCAGTATTTT. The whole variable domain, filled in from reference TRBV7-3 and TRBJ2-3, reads GAGVSQTPSNKVTEKGKYVELRCDPISGHTALYWYRQSLGQGPEFLIYFQGTGAADDSGLPNDRFFAVRPEGSVSTLKIQRTERGDSAVYLCASSTGQGRGTDTQYFGPGTRLTVL.

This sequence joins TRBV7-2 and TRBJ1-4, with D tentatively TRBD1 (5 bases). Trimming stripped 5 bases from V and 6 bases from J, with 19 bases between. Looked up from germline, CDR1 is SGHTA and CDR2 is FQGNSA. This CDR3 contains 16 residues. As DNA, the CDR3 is TGTGCCAGCAGCCTGAAGACAGTTTTGGGTGATGAAAAACTGTTTTTT. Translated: CASSLKTVLGDEKLFF.

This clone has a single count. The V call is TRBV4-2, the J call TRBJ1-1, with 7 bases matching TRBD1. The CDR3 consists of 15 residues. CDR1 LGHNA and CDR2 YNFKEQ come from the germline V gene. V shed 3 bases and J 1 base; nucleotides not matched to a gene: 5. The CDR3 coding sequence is TGTGCCAGCAGCCATGGGGCAGGGGGGAACACTGAAGCTTTCTTT. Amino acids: CASSHGAGGNTEAFF.

CDR3 in DNA: TGCGCCAGCAGCCAAGCGTCGGCGACAGGGAAAGAGACCCAGTACTTC. It translates to CASSQASATGKETQYF. This sequence joins TRBV4-1 and TRBJ2-5; 7 bases are a match to TRBD1. The CDR3 consists of 16 residues. Losses at the gene ends were 1 base for V and 3 bases for J; bases not matched to a gene: 8. Germline values: CDR1 MGHRA, CDR2 YSYEKL.

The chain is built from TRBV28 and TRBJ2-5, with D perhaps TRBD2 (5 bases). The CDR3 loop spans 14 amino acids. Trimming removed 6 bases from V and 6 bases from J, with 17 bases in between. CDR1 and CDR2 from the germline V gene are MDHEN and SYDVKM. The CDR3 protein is CASSSWWAGKTQYF. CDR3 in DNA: TGTGCCAGCAGCTCCTGGTGGGCCGGGAAGACCCAGTACTTC.

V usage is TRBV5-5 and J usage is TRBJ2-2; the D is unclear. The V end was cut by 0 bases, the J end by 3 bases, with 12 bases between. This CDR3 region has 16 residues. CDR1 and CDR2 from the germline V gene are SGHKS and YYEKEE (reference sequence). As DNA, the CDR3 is TGTGCCAGCAGCTTGGTGACGCATCGGGACACCGGGGAGCTGTTTTTT. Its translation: CASSLVTHRDTGELFF.

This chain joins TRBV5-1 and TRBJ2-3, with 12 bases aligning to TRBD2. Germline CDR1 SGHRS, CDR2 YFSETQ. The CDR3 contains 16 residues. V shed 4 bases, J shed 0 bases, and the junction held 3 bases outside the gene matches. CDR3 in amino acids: CASSGLAGLSTDTQYF. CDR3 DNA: TGCGCCAGCAGCGGACTAGCGGGGCTTAGCACAGATACGCAGTATTTT.

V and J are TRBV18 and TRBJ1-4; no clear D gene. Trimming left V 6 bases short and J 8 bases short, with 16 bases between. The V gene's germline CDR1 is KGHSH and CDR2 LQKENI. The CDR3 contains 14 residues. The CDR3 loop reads CASSERGSGEKLFF. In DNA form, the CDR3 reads TGTGCCAGCTCGGAACGGGGAAGTGGGGAAAAACTGTTTTTT.

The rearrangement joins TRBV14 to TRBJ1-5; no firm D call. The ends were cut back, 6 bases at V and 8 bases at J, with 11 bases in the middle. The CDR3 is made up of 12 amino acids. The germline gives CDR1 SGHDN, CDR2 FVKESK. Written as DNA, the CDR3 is TGTGCCAGCAGGCGTTCAGAGGAGCCCCAGCATTTT. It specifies CASRRSEEPQHF.

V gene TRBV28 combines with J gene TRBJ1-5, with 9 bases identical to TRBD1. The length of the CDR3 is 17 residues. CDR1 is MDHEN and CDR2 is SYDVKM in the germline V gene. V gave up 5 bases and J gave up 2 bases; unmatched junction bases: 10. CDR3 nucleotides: TGTGCCAGCAGTCCCCGGACAGGGGCTAGGGGCAATCAGCCCCAGCATTTT. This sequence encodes CASSPRTGARGNQPQHF.

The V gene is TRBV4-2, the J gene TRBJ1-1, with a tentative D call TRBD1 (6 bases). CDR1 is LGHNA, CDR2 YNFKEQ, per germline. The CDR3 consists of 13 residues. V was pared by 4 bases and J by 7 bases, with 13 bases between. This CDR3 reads CASSRGGAGEAFF. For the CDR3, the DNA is TGTGCCAGCAGCCGGGGGGGGGCGGGTGAAGCTTTCTTT.